This record covers a single T cell receptor beta chain. The sample originates from a study of blood T cell repertoires in COVID-19. Overall study: From the United States, Italy and Spain came samples of acute and convalescent COVID-19.

Everyone who took part was about 18 to 90 years old, and they came from fewer than 25 US areas. Participants reported their clinical history, and cohort assignment relied on those reports. Exposed participants came across a COVID-19 case within 2 weeks before study entry. Trimming took 3 bases from V and 0 from J, leaving 9 bases between them. The CDR3 totals 14 residues. Germline V gene sequence: CDR1 SGHRS, CDR2 YFSETQ. Profiled with immunoSEQ multiplex PCR; TCRdb holds only in-frame clones, not every one. The sample includes about 430,000 clones, around nine tenths of them seen just once. The source of this sequence is a young woman who had been exposed to COVID-19. The gene calls are TRBV5-1 and TRBJ1-1, with a weak D call TRBD1 (5 bases). Material: PBMCs or T cells enriched from blood (not recorded which). The CDR3 here is CASSSDSMNTEAFF. Written as DNA, the CDR3 is TGCGCCAGCAGCTCAGACAGCATGAACACTGAAGCTTTCTTT.